This TCR beta chain was captured by sequencing in a study of molecular identifiers for immune sequencing clone quantification. TCRdb used MiXCR to reprocess the PCR reads, holding one entry per CDR3 protein. The top ten clones hold less than 6% of a sample with thousands of distinct CDR3 sequences, around a third of them seen once. Germline V gene sequence: CDR1 SGHAT, CDR2 FQNNGV. The CDR3 loop spans 18 amino acids. After removal of 1 base from V and 2 bases from J, the junction contained 8 bases not matched to a gene. The source is a human donor in good health. Some libraries in this study had Jurkat cell RNA spiked in. The chain uses TRBV11-2 and TRBJ2-1, with 10 bases lining up with TRBD2. Sequencing input: naive CD8+ T cells from blood, with Jurkat cell RNA spiked in. The subset denotes: FACS-sorted CD8+CD4-CCR7+CD45RA+ naive T cells. The CDR3 DNA is TGTGCCAGCAGCTTAGGAGTAGCGGGAGGAAGACCCTACAATGAGCAGTTCTTC. This translates into CASSLGVAGGRPYNEQFF.